These T cell receptor beta chains were read from a single sample in a study of blood T cells in healthy people across ages. MiXCR, applied by TCRdb to the 5' RACE reads, yields one record per CDR3 protein. Altogether hundreds of thousands of distinct CDR3 sequences are present, more than 20% being singletons, with the ten largest covering roughly 3.9%. Sequencing was carried out using blood. These receptors all come from a man in his 70s in good health. The CDR3 runs from the conserved cysteine through the conserved F or W. Each record gives: CDR3 DNA, CDR3 protein, D gene, V gene, clone size, J gene. The D gene is left open where the match is weak. A row's size may be missing; if present it is once, few, many or a size class.

DNA: TGTGCCAGCACGCTACGGACAGAAGAGACCCAGTACTTC; CDR3: CASTLRTEETQYF; D: -; V: TRBV12-3/TRBV12-4; size: few; J: TRBJ2-5
DNA: TGTGCCACCAGCAGAGCAACAGGGGGAGAGCAGTACTTC; CDR3: CATSRATGGEQYF; D: TRBD1; V: TRBV15; size: -; J: TRBJ2-5
DNA: TGTGCCAGCAGTTACGGACTAGCACAGGAGACCCAGTACTTC; CDR3: CASSYGLAQETQYF; D: TRBD2; V: TRBV6-5; size: few; J: TRBJ2-5
DNA: TGTGCCAGCAGTTCCCACAGCGCGGACAGCACCGGGGAGCTGTTTTTT; CDR3: CASSSHSADSTGELFF; D: -; V: TRBV12-3/TRBV12-4; size: -; J: TRBJ2-2
DNA: TGTGCCAGCAGAAGGGATCAGGTTTCCCATCGGTTCTTC; CDR3: CASRRDQVSHRFF; D: -; V: TRBV12-3/TRBV12-4; size: -; J: TRBJ2-1
DNA: TGTGCCAGCAGCTACCGGGGGAGCTCCTACGAGCAGTACTTC; CDR3: CASSYRGSSYEQYF; D: -; V: TRBV27; size: few; J: TRBJ2-7
DNA: TGTGCCACCAGCGGGGGACGACCCCAGCACTATGGCTACACCTTC; CDR3: CATSGGRPQHYGYTF; D: -; V: TRBV15; size: -; J: TRBJ1-2
DNA: TGCGCCAGCAGCCTAATAGGGGGCCATGAGCAGTTCTTC; CDR3: CASSLIGGHEQFF; D: TRBD1; V: TRBV4-3; size: -; J: TRBJ2-1
DNA: TGTGCCAGCAGTTTTGCCTCCGGGGAAAAACTGTTTTTT; CDR3: CASSFASGEKLFF; D: -; V: TRBV28; size: -; J: TRBJ1-4
DNA: TGTGCCAGCAGCTTAGGCGCTAGCGGGAGCCTACAACTCAATGAGCAGTTCTTC; CDR3: CASSLGASGSLQLNEQFF; D: TRBD2; V: TRBV11-2; size: -; J: TRBJ2-1
DNA: TGTGCCAGCTCACCCTCAGGGCCCTTAAGCGGCTATGGCTACACCTTC; CDR3: CASSPSGPLSGYGYTF; D: -; V: TRBV18; size: -; J: TRBJ1-2
DNA: TGTGCCAGCAGCTTAGTTAACTATGGCTACACCTTC; CDR3: CASSLVNYGYTF; D: -; V: TRBV7-9; size: -; J: TRBJ1-2
DNA: TGTGCCACCAGTGATTTGCAAGCAGGGGGGCAAGAGACCCAGTACTTC; CDR3: CATSDLQAGGQETQYF; D: -; V: TRBV24-1; size: few; J: TRBJ2-5
DNA: TGTGCCAGCAGTTACTCGTCTGGGAACTACGAGCAGTACTTC; CDR3: CASSYSSGNYEQYF; D: -; V: TRBV6-5; size: -; J: TRBJ2-7
DNA: TGCAGCGTTTTCCCGGGACATGGGGCTGAAGCTTTCTTT; CDR3: CSVFPGHGAEAFF; D: -; V: TRBV29-1; size: -; J: TRBJ1-1
DNA: TGCAGTGCGCATTCGGGAGCGGGAGGGACAGATACGCAGTATTTT; CDR3: CSAHSGAGGTDTQYF; D: TRBD2; V: TRBV20-1; size: -; J: TRBJ2-3
DNA: TGTGCCAGCAGCGTCCAGGGGTTGACTAATGAAAAACTGTTTTTT; CDR3: CASSVQGLTNEKLFF; D: -; V: TRBV9; size: -; J: TRBJ1-4
DNA: TGCAGTGCTAGAGACGCCCTTTACCGGACCCAAGAGACCCAGTACTTC; CDR3: CSARDALYRTQETQYF; D: -; V: TRBV20-1; size: many; J: TRBJ2-5
DNA: TGCGCCAGCTGTGTCTTCGGCGTATCTAGCACAGATACGCAGTATTTT; CDR3: CASCVFGVSSTDTQYF; D: -; V: TRBV10-2; size: few; J: TRBJ2-3
DNA: TGTGCCAGCAGTCAAAGACTAGCGGGAAACAATGAGCAGTTCTTC; CDR3: CASSQRLAGNNEQFF; D: TRBD2; V: TRBV14; size: few; J: TRBJ2-1
DNA: TGCAGCGTTGGGGACAGGGGGAAAGCTTTCTTT; CDR3: CSVGDRGKAFF; D: TRBD1; V: TRBV29-1; size: -; J: TRBJ1-1
DNA: TGTGCCAGCAGCCTGGTTGTGTCTAGCGCGATAAGCTCGGACAATGAGCAGTTCTTC; CDR3: CASSLVVSSAISSDNEQFF; D: -; V: TRBV3-1; size: -; J: TRBJ2-1
DNA: TGTGCCAGCACCGCACAGGGGGCTGGTACTGAAGCTTTCTTT; CDR3: CASTAQGAGTEAFF; D: TRBD1; V: TRBV28; size: few; J: TRBJ1-1
DNA: TGTGCCAGCAGTAAAGAGCGGGATGAGACCCAGTACTTC; CDR3: CASSKERDETQYF; D: TRBD2; V: TRBV2; size: many; J: TRBJ2-5
DNA: TGCAGTGCTAGAGACCTAGGGGGCTCCTACAATGAGCAGTTCTTC; CDR3: CSARDLGGSYNEQFF; D: -; V: TRBV20-1; size: once; J: TRBJ2-1
DNA: TGCGCCAGCAGGCAACAGGCGCTAAGCTCTGGGGCCAACGTCCTGACTTTC; CDR3: CASRQQALSSGANVLTF; D: -; V: TRBV28; size: few; J: TRBJ2-6
DNA: TGTGCCAGCTCACCAATCGCGGGACAGGGCACAGATACGCAGTATTTT; CDR3: CASSPIAGQGTDTQYF; D: TRBD1; V: TRBV18; size: -; J: TRBJ2-3
DNA: TGTGCCAGCAGGGCACAACGGCAGGGATCCTACAATGAGCAGTTCTTC; CDR3: CASRAQRQGSYNEQFF; D: -; V: TRBV6-1; size: few; J: TRBJ2-1
DNA: TGCAGCGTGGACAGAGCGGGAGTCTTAAATGAGCAGTTCTTC; CDR3: CSVDRAGVLNEQFF; D: TRBD2; V: TRBV29-1; size: -; J: TRBJ2-1
DNA: TGTGCCAGCAGCTTGCAGGGGGCAACTAATGAAAAACTGCTTTTT; CDR3: CASSLQGATNEKLLF; D: TRBD1; V: TRBV7-9; size: -; J: TRBJ1-4
DNA: TGTGCCTGCAGTGCCTTAGGGACCGCCAACACAGATACGCAGTATTTT; CDR3: CACSALGTANTDTQYF; D: -; V: TRBV7-9; size: few; J: TRBJ2-3
DNA: TGTGCCAGCAGCTTACTAGCGGGAGTTCGCAATGAGCAGTTCTTC; CDR3: CASSLLAGVRNEQFF; D: TRBD2; V: TRBV7-2; size: -; J: TRBJ2-1
DNA: TGTGCCAGCAGCCAGGACGGACAGGAGGTCTATGGCTACACCTTC; CDR3: CASSQDGQEVYGYTF; D: TRBD1; V: TRBV4-2; size: -; J: TRBJ1-2
DNA: TGTGCCAGCAGTGAGTCTAAGGGGAAGGGTTGGAGCAATGAGCAGTTCTTC; CDR3: CASSESKGKGWSNEQFF; D: -; V: TRBV2; size: -; J: TRBJ2-1
DNA: TGCAGCGGGGGATGGGGGACCGATCAGCCCCAGCATTTT; CDR3: CSGGWGTDQPQHF; D: -; V: TRBV29-1; size: -; J: TRBJ1-5
DNA: TGCAGTGCTCAACCTCTAGCGGGAGGGGCGGGGTACAATGAGCAGTTCTTC; CDR3: CSAQPLAGGAGYNEQFF; D: TRBD2; V: TRBV20-1; size: -; J: TRBJ2-1
DNA: TGTGCCACCAGCAGAGATAGGGGACTAGCGGGAGTTCGTCAAGAGACCCAGTACTTC; CDR3: CATSRDRGLAGVRQETQYF; D: TRBD2; V: TRBV15; size: -; J: TRBJ2-5
DNA: TGTGCCAGCACCCGGGACCAATATAATTCACCCCTCCACTTT; CDR3: CASTRDQYNSPLHF; D: -; V: TRBV6-5; size: -; J: TRBJ1-6
DNA: TGTGCCAGCAGTGAATCAGGGCCATACGAGCAGTACTTC; CDR3: CASSESGPYEQYF; D: -; V: TRBV25-1; size: -; J: TRBJ2-7
DNA: TGTGCCAGCAGCTTAGGGACGGAACACAATCAGCCCCAGCATTTT; CDR3: CASSLGTEHNQPQHF; D: -; V: TRBV11-1; size: few; J: TRBJ1-5
DNA: TGTGCCAGCAGTGGGGCTTTGGTGAACTATGGCTACACCTTC; CDR3: CASSGALVNYGYTF; D: -; V: TRBV12-3/TRBV12-4; size: -; J: TRBJ1-2
DNA: TGTGCCAGCAGCTTCGGACGGACATTGCTAGCCAAAAACATTCAGTACTTC; CDR3: CASSFGRTLLAKNIQYF; D: -; V: TRBV5-6; size: few; J: TRBJ2-4
DNA: TGTGCCAGCAGACGTCTAGCGGGAGCCGCAGATACGCAGTATTTT; CDR3: CASRRLAGAADTQYF; D: TRBD2; V: TRBV7-3; size: few; J: TRBJ2-3